This T cell receptor beta chain was sequenced in a study of early T cells in non-severe SARS-CoV-2 infection. In the library, individual cDNA molecules carried attached unique molecular identifiers. From the 5' RACE reads, TCRdb called clonotypes with MiXCR, one entry per CDR3 protein. The sample carries approximately 83,000 distinct CDR3 sequences, more than 13% recorded once. The germline gives CDR1 SGHAT, CDR2 FQNNGV. The CDR3 extends over 16 amino acids. The germline V and J ends were trimmed by 1 base and 0 bases, with 7 bases remaining between them. The genes are TRBV11-2 and TRBJ2-6; D gene uncertain. Sequences were obtained from whole blood. The sequence came from an adult who was a healthcare worker with PCR-confirmed SARS-CoV-2 infection or an uninfected control (not recorded which). The CDR3 here is CASSLVFRSGANVLTF. CDR3 sequence (DNA): TGTGCCAGCAGCTTAGTTTTCCGCTCTGGGGCCAACGTCCTGACTTTC. The full variable domain, completed using reference TRBV11-2 and TRBJ2-6, is EAGVAQSPRYKIIEKRQSVAFWCNPISGHATLYWYQQILGQGPKLLIQFQNNGVVDDSQLPKDRFSAERLKGVDSTLKIQPAKLEDSAVYLCASSLVFRSGANVLTFGAGSRLTVL.